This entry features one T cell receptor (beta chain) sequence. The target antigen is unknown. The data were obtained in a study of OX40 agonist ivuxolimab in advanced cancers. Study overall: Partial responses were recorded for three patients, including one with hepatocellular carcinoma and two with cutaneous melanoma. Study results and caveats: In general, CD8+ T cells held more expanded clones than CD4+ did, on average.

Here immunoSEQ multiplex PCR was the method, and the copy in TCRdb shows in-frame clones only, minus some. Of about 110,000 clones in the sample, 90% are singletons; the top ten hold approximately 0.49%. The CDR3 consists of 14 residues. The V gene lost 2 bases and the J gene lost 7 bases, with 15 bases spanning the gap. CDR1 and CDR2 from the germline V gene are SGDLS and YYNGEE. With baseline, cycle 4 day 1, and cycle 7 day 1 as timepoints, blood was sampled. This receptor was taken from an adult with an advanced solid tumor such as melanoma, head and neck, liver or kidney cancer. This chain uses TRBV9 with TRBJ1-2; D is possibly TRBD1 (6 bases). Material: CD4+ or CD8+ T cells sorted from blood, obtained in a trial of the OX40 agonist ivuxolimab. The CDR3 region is CASSVDTDRSGYTF. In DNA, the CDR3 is TGTGCCAGCAGCGTTGATACCGACAGGAGTGGCTACACCTTC.